This T cell receptor (beta chain) was captured in a study of spatial heterogeneity in lung cancer. At the level of the study: Consistent detection of more beta-chain than alpha-chain sequences was observed. Findings and caveats of the study: Tumor TCRs that were ubiquitous and expanded showed up in blood more at resection than follow-up.

Time point of the sample: sample taken at primary tumor resection. Sequencing was performed on whole RNA extracted from tumor and nontumor lung tissue, or from frozen PBMC, and the material was left unsorted. Trimming took off 0 bases at V and 4 bases at J, with 12 bases between the two ends. The germline gives CDR1 KGHSH, CDR2 LQKENI. The CDR3 runs 15 residues. Notes on this clonotype: Its target is not known.

Unique molecular identifiers tagged every individual TCR cDNA molecule. TCRdb re-called the 5' RACE reads through MiXCR, storing one row per CDR3 protein. The data show approximately 40,000 distinct CDR3 sequences, 4% to 6% seen once. This TCR derives from a female donor with early-stage non-small cell lung cancer. The chain uses TRBV18 and TRBJ1-2; TRBD1 is a possible D gene (5 bases). The sample consisted of PBMCs, taken at surgery. The CDR3, as DNA: TGTGCCAGCTCACCACCGCCGGGGCACATCTATGGCTACACCTTC. Its protein is CASSPPPGHIYGYTF. The full variable domain, in which reference TRBV18 and TRBJ1-2 provide the parts outside the CDR3, is NAGVMQNPRHLVRRRGQEARLRCSPMKGHSHVYWYRQLPEEGLKFMVYLQKENIIDESGMPKERFSAEFPKEGPSILRIQQVVRGDSAAYFCASSPPPGHIYGYTFGSGTRLTVV.